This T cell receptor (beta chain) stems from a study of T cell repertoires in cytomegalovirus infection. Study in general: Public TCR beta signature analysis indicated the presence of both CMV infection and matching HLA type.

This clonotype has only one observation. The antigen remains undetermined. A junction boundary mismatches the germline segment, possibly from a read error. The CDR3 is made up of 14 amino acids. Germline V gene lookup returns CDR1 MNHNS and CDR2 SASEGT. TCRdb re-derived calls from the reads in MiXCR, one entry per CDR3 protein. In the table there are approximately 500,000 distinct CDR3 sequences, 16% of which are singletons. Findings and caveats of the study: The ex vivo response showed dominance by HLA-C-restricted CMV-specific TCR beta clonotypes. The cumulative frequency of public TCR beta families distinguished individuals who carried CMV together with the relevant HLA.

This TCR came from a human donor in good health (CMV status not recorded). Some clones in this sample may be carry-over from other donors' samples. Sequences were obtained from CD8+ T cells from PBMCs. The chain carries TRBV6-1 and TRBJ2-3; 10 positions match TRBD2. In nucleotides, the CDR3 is TGTGACAGCCCCGGAGCGGGGGGGCCTCAGAGGCAGTATTTT. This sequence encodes CDSPGAGGPQRQYF.